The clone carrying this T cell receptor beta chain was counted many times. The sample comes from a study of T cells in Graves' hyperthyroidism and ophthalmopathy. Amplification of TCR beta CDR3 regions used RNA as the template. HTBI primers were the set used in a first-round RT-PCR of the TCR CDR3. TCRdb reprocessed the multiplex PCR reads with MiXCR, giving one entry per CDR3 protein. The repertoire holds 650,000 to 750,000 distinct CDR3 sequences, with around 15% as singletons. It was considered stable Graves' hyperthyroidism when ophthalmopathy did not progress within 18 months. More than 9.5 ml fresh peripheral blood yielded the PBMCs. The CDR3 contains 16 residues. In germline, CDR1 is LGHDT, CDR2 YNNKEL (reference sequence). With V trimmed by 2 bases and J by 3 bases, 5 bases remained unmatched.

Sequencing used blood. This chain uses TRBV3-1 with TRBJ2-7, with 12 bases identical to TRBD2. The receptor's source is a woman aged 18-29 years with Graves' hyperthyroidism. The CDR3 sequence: CASSQRGLAGRYEQYF. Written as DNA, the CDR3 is TGTGCCAGCAGCCAAAGGGGACTAGCGGGCCGCTACGAGCAGTACTTC.